This TCR beta chain was retrieved from a study of blood T cells in healthy people across ages. Overall study results and limits: Donors of long life had a larger count of naive CD4+ cells and greater diversity than aged donors.

Primed by a sample-barcoded 5' primer and a J-beta primer mix, a second PCR proceeded for about 7 to 11 cycles. With 12 random nucleotides, a template-switch adaptor tagged each individual cDNA molecule. TCRdb re-analysed the 5' RACE reads in MiXCR, keeping a single row per CDR3 protein. The data show about 1.8 million distinct CDR3 sequences, with roughly 52% seen just once and over 2% held by the top ten. Aged roughly 6 to 100, donors were systemically healthy Caucasians from Russia. In each sample, at least 6.5 million PBMCs were isolated. Germline CDR1 SGHTA, CDR2 FQGNSA. The CDR3 spans 15 residues. V lost 1 base and J lost 5, with 14 bases in between. This clonotype has a handful of counts. The antigen is not known.

This TCR derives from a woman aged 40 to 50 in good health. V usage is TRBV7-2 and J usage is TRBJ2-5; TRBD1 might be the D (8 bases). Specimen: blood. CDR3: CASSLGSQGGETQYF. For the CDR3, the DNA is TGTGCCAGCAGCTTAGGTTCACAGGGGGGGGAGACCCAGTACTTC. Variable domain in full (rest from reference TRBV7-2 and TRBJ2-5): GAGVSQSPSNKVTEKGKDVELRCDPISGHTALYWYRQSLGQGLEFLIYFQGNSAPDKSGLPSDRFSAERTGGSVSTLTIQRTQQEDSAVYLCASSLGSQGGETQYFGPGTRLLVL.